Reported below is one T cell receptor (beta chain). This sample is drawn from a study of PD-L1 blockade in urothelial cancer. Every PCR received spiked-in synthetic TCR analog templates. The repertoire was sequenced with immunoSEQ multiplex PCR; TCRdb's copy has only in-frame clones and lacks some. The data show 45,000 to 50,000 clones, around 89% seen once. From germline, CDR1 is MDHEN and CDR2 SYDVKM. V trimming: 8 bases; J trimming: 2 bases; junction bases outside the gene matches: 15. This CDR3 is 16 amino acids long. This TCR was recovered from a man older than 75 with urothelial cancer. The chain is built from TRBV28 and TRBJ2-7, with TRBD1 identical over 7 bases. The source material was PBMCs, sampled around atezolizumab (anti-PD-L1) treatment. CDR3 protein: CASGTVGDRVPYEQYF. CDR3 nucleotides: TGTGCCAGCGGAACCGTGGGCGACAGGGTACCCTACGAGCAGTACTTC.